One and the same sample provided the 22 T cell receptor beta chains below, sequenced in a study of cytomegalovirus exposure and HLA in healthy donors. PCR was performed using 60 Vbeta and 13 Jbeta primers. Sequencing used immunoSEQ multiplex PCR; TCRdb keeps in-frame clones, though not all of them. The repertoire holds around 190,000 clones, with around 76% as singletons. The sequenced material came from PBMCs. The receptors come from a man under 40 in good health and CMV-seronegative.

The J gene is TRBJ1-1, the V gene TRBV5-1, with TRBD1 matching 10 bases. Germline trimming cut 4 bases from V and 4 bases from J; bases unmatched to any gene: 7. The CDR3 sequence is 15 residues long. Germline lookup yields CDR1 SGHRS and CDR2 YFSETQ. Written as DNA, the CDR3 is TGCGCCAGCAGCCAGACGGGACAGGGGCCCACTGAAGCTTTCTTT. Protein: CASSQTGQGPTEAFF.

The chain employs TRBV9 and TRBJ2-3; D is unresolved. Trimming took off 4 bases at V and 5 bases at J, with 5 bases between the two ends. The germline V gene encodes CDR1 SGDLS and CDR2 YYNGEE. This CDR3 is 11 amino acids long. CDR3 bases: TGTGCCAGCAGCTACGGAGATACGCAGTATTTT. Protein: CASSYGDTQYF.

The rearrangement uses TRBV14 and TRBJ1-2; D gene ambiguous. Germline V CDR1 and CDR2: SGHDN, FVKESK. V lost 4 bases and J lost 7, with 13 bases in between. This CDR3 has 13 amino acids. DNA for the CDR3: TGTGCCAGCAGCCCCTTAAAAACGGGTGGCTACACCTTC. Translation: CASSPLKTGGYTF.

The table lists this clone with a few counts. This chain connects TRBV25-1 to TRBJ2-1; 8 bases match TRBD2. Per the germline V gene, CDR1 is MGHDK and CDR2 is SYGVNS. The CDR3 loop spans 17 amino acids. Unmatched junction bases numbered 15, after V lost 4 bases and J lost 7 bases. The CDR3 loop reads CASSGAPGTRGGNEQFF. The CDR3 DNA reads as TGTGCCAGCAGTGGAGCCCCTGGGACTAGAGGTGGGAATGAGCAGTTCTTC.

CDR3 in DNA: TGTGCCAGCAGCTTGGCCCCTTTAGCGGGGGCGCAGACGTTCTTC. It encodes CASSLAPLAGAQTFF. V usage is TRBV5-8 and J usage is TRBJ2-1; TRBD2 agrees at 9 bases. Trimming took 0 bases from V and 15 from J; bases not matched to a gene: 13. Germline V gives CDR1 SGHTS, CDR2 YDEGEE. This CDR3 has 15 residues.

J is TRBJ2-1 and V is TRBV6-1; a weak D match, TRBD2 (5 bases). The CDR3 loop spans 15 amino acids. Germline CDR1 and CDR2: MNHNS and SASEGT. V was cut by 2 bases and J by 7 bases, with 15 bases left in between. The CDR3 coding sequence is TGTGCCAGCAGTGAAAGGCGGGTGGGAGAAAATGAGCAGTTCTTC. Residues: CASSERRVGENEQFF.

The chain links TRBV5-4 to TRBJ2-6, with D possibly matching TRBD2 (5 bases). The germline V gene has CDR1 SGHNT and CDR2 YYREEE (reference sequence). V lost 7 bases, J lost 6 bases, and 17 bases lay in between. This CDR3 region has 15 residues. The CDR3 reads CASGDPGLVANVLTF. As DNA, the CDR3 is TGTGCCAGCGGTGATCCGGGGTTGGTGGCCAACGTCCTGACTTTC.

This clone was recorded once. The chain uses TRBV28 and TRBJ1-5; D gene ambiguous. This CDR3 is built from 13 residues. V lost 5 bases and J 4 bases, leaving 9 bases between the germline ends. Germline V gene data show CDR1 as MDHEN and CDR2 as SYDVKM. The CDR3, as DNA: TGTGCCAGCAGTCTAACGTCGAATCAGCCCCAGCATTTT. Translating it yields CASSLTSNQPQHF.

This clone has just a few counts. The J gene is TRBJ2-1, the V gene TRBV27; possible D gene TRBD2, 5 bases. CDR3 size: 14 residues. Trimming took 3 bases from V and 4 from J, leaving 10 bases between them. Germline lookup yields CDR1 MNHEY and CDR2 SMNVEV (reference sequence). CDR3 in amino acids: CASSFSGNYNEQFF. CDR3 sequence (DNA): TGTGCCAGCAGTTTTTCCGGGAATTACAATGAGCAGTTCTTC.

The J gene is TRBJ2-5, the V gene TRBV18; 9 bases agree with TRBD1. The CDR3 consists of 16 residues. Germline CDR1 reads KGHSH; CDR2 reads LQKENI. V shed 5 bases, J shed 4 bases, and the junction held 11 bases outside the gene matches. For the CDR3, the DNA is TGTGCCAGCTCATCCTCCGGGACAGGGAGTTTAGAGACCCAGTACTTC. The encoded protein is CASSSSGTGSLETQYF.

This rearrangement joins TRBV27 to TRBJ2-7; weak D call: TRBD1 (5 bases). V lost 4 bases, J lost 5 bases, and 18 bases lay in between. The CDR3 sequence is 15 residues long. Germline CDR1 is MNHEY and CDR2 is SMNVEV (reference sequence). CDR3 coding DNA: TGTGCCAGCAGTTCCGCCGGGCAGGGCACCCACGAGCAGTACTTC. Translated, it gives CASSSAGQGTHEQYF.

The genes are TRBV11-2 and TRBJ2-1, with 7 bases aligning to TRBD2. The CDR3 has 19 residues. The trim removed 4 bases at V and 0 bases at J, leaving 15 bases unmatched. Germline V gene sequence: CDR1 SGHAT, CDR2 FQNNGV. The CDR3 region has the DNA TGTGCCAGCAGCTCTCTGAAACTAGCGACTTGGAGCTCCTACAATGAGCAGTTCTTC. This sequence encodes CASSSLKLATWSSYNEQFF.

The table lists this clone with a few counts. The rearrangement joins TRBV4-1 to TRBJ2-1; no reliable D call. Per the germline V gene, CDR1 is MGHRA and CDR2 is YSYEKL. The CDR3 spans 14 residues. The ends were cut back, 4 bases at V and 5 bases at J, with 12 bases in the middle. CDR3 bases: TGCGCCAGCAGCCCCCTGGAGTGGGACAATGAGCAGTTCTTC. As protein: CASSPLEWDNEQFF.

The J gene is TRBJ2-7, the V gene TRBV5-1, with D unclear. The CDR3 contains 13 residues. The V gene's germline CDR1 is SGHRS and CDR2 YFSETQ. V lost 2 bases and J 1 base, leaving 7 bases between the germline ends. The CDR3 DNA reads as TGCGCCAGCAGCTTTTCCGGGTCCTACGAGCAGTACTTC. It codes for CASSFSGSYEQYF.

This chain uses TRBV29-1 with TRBJ2-5, with 15 bases matching TRBD2. V was clipped by 4 bases and J by 5 bases; unmatched bases: 2. CDR3 length equals 14 residues. Germline loops: CDR1 SQVTM, CDR2 ANQGSEA. This CDR3 is CSVGTSGRAETQYF. CDR3 bases: TGCAGCGTTGGGACTAGCGGGAGGGCCGAGACCCAGTACTTC.

This clone has a single count. V is TRBV27 and J is TRBJ2-7; a possible D gene is TRBD1 (5 bases). The V gene lost 6 bases and the J gene lost 4 bases, with 13 bases spanning the gap. Per germline, CDR1 MNHEY and CDR2 SMNVEV (reference sequence). CDR3 size: 13 residues. The CDR3, as DNA: TGTGCCAGCAGAGGACATTCGGATTACGAGCAGTACTTC. Its translation is CASRGHSDYEQYF.

This chain connects TRBV7-6 to TRBJ2-7; the match to TRBD2 covers 13 bases. V lost 5 bases to trimming and J lost 5 bases; unmatched junction nucleotides: 6. Per the germline V gene, CDR1 is SGHVS and CDR2 is FNYEAQ. The CDR3 contains 15 residues. The CDR3 nucleotides read TGTGCCAGCAGCCAACTAGCGGGAGGGCGAGACGAGCAGTACTTC. This sequence encodes CASSQLAGGRDEQYF.

The chain is built from TRBV19 and TRBJ1-1, with 8 bases aligning to TRBD1. CDR1 and CDR2 from the germline V gene are LNHDA and SQIVND (reference sequence). V lost 8 bases, J lost 1 base, and 6 bases stayed unmatched. The CDR3 runs 14 residues. CDR3 bases: TGTGCCAGTGTCCGGGACAGGTCGAACACTGAAGCTTTCTTT. Translating it yields CASVRDRSNTEAFF.

The rearrangement joins TRBV19 to TRBJ2-5, with 8 bases that match TRBD1. The CDR3 covers 16 residues. Germline CDR1 reads LNHDA; CDR2 reads SQIVND (reference sequence). The junction had 15 bases not matched to a gene; V was cut back by 7 bases and J by 5 bases. The CDR3 DNA sequence: TGTGCCAGTAACTACGGGACCGGACAGGGAATGGAGACCCAGTACTTC. Translation: CASNYGTGQGMETQYF. The full variable domain, completed using reference TRBV19 and TRBJ2-5, is DGGITQSPKYLFRKEGQNVTLSCEQNLNHDAMYWYRQDPGQGLRLIYYSQIVNDFQKGDIAEGYSVSREKKESFPLTVTSAQKNPTAFYLCASNYGTGQGMETQYFGPGTRLLVL.

The chain uses TRBV27 and TRBJ2-7, with TRBD1 as a possible D gene (5 bases). V lost 6 bases, J lost 0 bases, and 15 bases lay in between. The germline CDR1 and CDR2 sequences are MNHEY and SMNVEV (reference sequence). The CDR3 length is 15 residues. CDR3 bases: TGTGCCAGCAGCTTGAAGACAGAGAGCTCCTACGAGCAGTACTTC. Its protein product is CASSLKTESSYEQYF.

The rearrangement links TRBV28 to TRBJ2-1; D is ambiguous. V was clipped by 5 bases and J by 4 bases, with 3 bases between them. The CDR3 has 11 residues. Germline-derived CDR1 and CDR2 are MDHEN and SYDVKM. The CDR3 is CASSVYNEQFF. CDR3 coding DNA: TGTGCCAGCAGTGTATACAATGAGCAGTTCTTC.

This clone has just one count. The rearrangement uses TRBV4-1 and TRBJ1-5; tentatively, D is TRBD1 (5 bases). This CDR3 has 16 residues. V lost 1 base and J lost 3, with 13 bases in between. Per germline, CDR1 MGHRA and CDR2 YSYEKL. CDR3 nucleotides: TGCGCCAGCAGCCAAGTTGCGGGGGTGAACAATCAGCCCCAGCATTTT. Its protein product is CASSQVAGVNNQPQHF.